These 30 T cell receptor beta chains were sequenced from one sample in a study of persistence of HIV-infected CD4 T cells. The immunoSEQ assay was version 4, run in survey mode. The repertoire was sequenced with immunoSEQ multiplex PCR; TCRdb's copy has only in-frame clones and lacks some. Of around 39,000 clones in the sample, around 89% are singletons; the top ten hold under 1.2%. These receptors have no known antigen. This nonspecific control used anti-CD3/anti-CD28 bead stimulation of CD4+ T cells. Responding CD4+ T cells were sorted by upregulation of both CD40 ligand and CD69. Sequenced material: CD4+ T cells sorted from PBMCs after approximately 19-hour stimulation, taken from a patient who received antiretroviral therapy. These receptors were collected from an adult man with HIV who was CMV-seropositive.

A single count supports this clone. The chain recombines TRBV27 with TRBJ1-3; D remains unclear. Germline V gene data show CDR1 as MNHEY and CDR2 as SMNVEV (reference sequence). The CDR3 spans 17 residues. The germline V and J ends were trimmed by 6 bases and 0 bases, with 18 bases remaining between them. The CDR3 nucleotides are TGTGCCAGCAGACCCTATGGCGCAGGCCTCTCTGGAAACACCATATATTTT. Its translation: CASRPYGAGLSGNTIYF.

The chain is built from TRBV19 and TRBJ2-1, with D tentatively TRBD2 (5 bases). The CDR3 covers 16 residues. Trimming removed 1 base at V and 0 bases at J, with 10 bases between. The V gene's germline CDR1 is LNHDA and CDR2 SQIVND (reference sequence). The CDR3 reads CASSIGLGSSYNEQFF. The CDR3 nucleotides are TGTGCCAGTAGTATAGGTCTGGGGAGCTCCTACAATGAGCAGTTCTTC. Drawing the rest from reference TRBV19 and TRBJ2-1, the complete variable domain is DGGITQSPKYLFRKEGQNVTLSCEQNLNHDAMYWYRQDPGQGLRLIYYSQIVNDFQKGDIAEGYSVSREKKESFPLTVTSAQKNPTAFYLCASSIGLGSSYNEQFFGPGTRLTVL.

The gene calls are TRBV10-3 and TRBJ2-7, with D perhaps TRBD1 or TRBD2 (5 bases each). The CDR3 sequence is 16 residues long. The germline gives CDR1 ENHRY, CDR2 SYGVKD. The ends were cut back, 3 bases at V and 5 bases at J, with 20 bases in the middle. CDR3 bases: TGTGCCATCAGTGAAAGTAGAGGGCAGGGTTTCGACGAGCAGTACTTC. It translates to CAISESRGQGFDEQYF.

V usage is TRBV5-4 and J usage is TRBJ2-3; no reliable D call. The V end lost 4 bases, the J end lost 6 bases, and 15 bases lay between the germline ends. The CDR3 covers 14 residues. Germline V CDR1 and CDR2: SGHNT, YYREEE (reference sequence). The CDR3 DNA follows: TGTGCCAGCAGCCACGCAGCGATACGGGATACGCAGTATTTT. Encoded protein: CASSHAAIRDTQYF. Supplemented by reference TRBV5-4 and TRBJ2-3, the full variable domain reads ETGVTQSPTHLIKTRGQQVTLRCSSQSGHNTVSWYQQALGQGPQFIFQYYREEENGRGNFPPRFSGLQFPNYSSELNVNALELDDSALYLCASSHAAIRDTQYFGPGTRLTVL.

Details on this clone: At the DNA level, this CDR3 is encoded by other sequences in the same sample as well. The rearrangement links TRBV19 to TRBJ1-5; D uncertain. The CDR3 has 14 residues. Germline assignment: CDR1 LNHDA and CDR2 SQIVND (reference sequence). V gave up 2 bases and J gave up 0 bases, with 5 bases separating them. CDR3 sequence reads: CASSIRDSNQPQHF. CDR3 coding DNA: TGTGCCAGTAGTATAAGGGATAGCAATCAGCCCCAGCATTTT.

The V gene is TRBV5-1, the J gene TRBJ2-7; possibly TRBD2 for D (5 bases). The CDR3 has 12 amino acids. The V gene's germline CDR1 is SGHRS and CDR2 YFSETQ. The ends were cut back, 3 bases at V and 4 bases at J, with 8 bases in the middle. CDR3 protein: CASSSSGYEQYF. In nucleotides, the CDR3 is TGCGCCAGCAGCTCCAGCGGATACGAGCAGTACTTC.

The V gene is TRBV6-5, the J gene TRBJ1-1, with TRBD1 matching 10 bases. The CDR3 runs 15 residues. Trimming at V came to 6 bases and at J to 4 bases, leaving 8 bases not matched to a gene. Germline V gives CDR1 MNHEY, CDR2 SVGAGI. The CDR3 coding sequence is TGTGCCAGCAGCCGAACCCGGACAGGGGGCACTGAAGCTTTCTTT. Translated: CASSRTRTGGTEAFF.

The V gene is TRBV18, the J gene TRBJ1-1; tentative D call: TRBD1 (5 bases). The CDR3 is made up of 15 amino acids. The germline CDR1 and CDR2 sequences are KGHSH and LQKENI. With 5 bases removed from V and 4 bases from J, the gap between germline ends came to 17 bases. CDR3 DNA: TGTGCCAGCTCATTGATGAGCTCGGGGGTCACTGAAGCTTTCTTT. The encoded protein is CASSLMSSGVTEAFF.

This chain links TRBV2 with TRBJ2-4; tentatively, D is TRBD1 (5 bases). Trimming shortened V by 4 bases and J by 0 bases, and 10 bases separated the two germline ends. The CDR3 consists of 15 residues. In germline, CDR1 is SNHLY, CDR2 FYNNEI. This CDR3 is CASSAGPGAKNIQYF. DNA for the CDR3: TGTGCCAGCAGTGCAGGGCCGGGAGCCAAAAACATTCAGTACTTC. Full variable domain (remainder filled in from reference TRBV2 and TRBJ2-4): EPEVTQTPSHQVTQMGQEVILRCVPISNHLYFYWYRQILGQKVEFLVSFYNNEISEKSEIFDDQFSVERPDGSNFTLKIRSTKLEDSAMYFCASSAGPGAKNIQYFGAGTRLSVL.

The J gene is TRBJ1-2, the V gene TRBV5-4; D unresolved. V was pared by 2 bases and J by 0 bases, with 8 bases between. Looked up from germline, CDR1 is SGHNT and CDR2 is YYREEE (reference sequence). The CDR3 totals 14 residues. CDR3 sequence (DNA): TGTGCCAGCAGCTTTGGGGAAACTAACTATGGCTACACCTTC. Translated, it gives CASSFGETNYGYTF.

The chain joins TRBV18 to TRBJ1-1, with TRBD1 as a possible D gene (5 bases). V lost 1 base and J lost 5, with 11 bases in between. The germline V gene encodes CDR1 KGHSH and CDR2 LQKENI. This CDR3 contains 14 residues. For the CDR3, the DNA is TGTGCCAGCTCACCACGCGGGGGTTCGACTGAAGCTTTCTTT. Protein sequence: CASSPRGGSTEAFF.

V gene TRBV5-4 combines with J gene TRBJ2-3, with 8 bases that match TRBD2. J gave up 5 bases and V 3 bases, and 17 bases lay outside the gene matches. The CDR3 contains 18 residues. Germline values: CDR1 SGHNT, CDR2 YYREEE (reference sequence). CDR3 DNA sequence: TGTGCCAGCAGCTCGTCCCCGGGCATAGCGGGGTTTGGAGATACGCAGTATTTT. Its translation is CASSSSPGIAGFGDTQYF.

The V gene is TRBV3-1 (or the pseudogene TRBV3-2), the J gene TRBJ2-7; TRBD2 might be the D (6 bases). There are 12 residues in the CDR3. Deletions cut 5 bases from V and 7 bases from J, with 12 bases between. CDR1 is LGHDT, CDR2 YNNKEL, per germline (reference sequence). The CDR3 is CASSGRQGEQYF. The DNA of the CDR3 is TGTGCCAGCAGCGGGAGGCAAGGGGAGCAGTACTTC.

The chain is built from TRBV19 and TRBJ1-6; TRBD1 matches 7 bases. Trimming at V came to 5 bases and at J to 7 bases, leaving 8 bases not matched to a gene. The CDR3 sequence is 15 residues long. Germline lookup yields CDR1 LNHDA and CDR2 SQIVND (reference sequence). This CDR3 reads CASSGGAGGNSPLHF. DNA of the CDR3: TGTGCCAGTAGTGGAGGAGCAGGGGGGAATTCACCCCTCCACTTT.

The chain couples TRBV2 to TRBJ2-1; D may be TRBD1 (6 bases). V gave up 4 bases and J gave up 6 bases, with 10 bases separating them. This CDR3 has 13 residues. Germline CDR1 SNHLY, CDR2 FYNNEI. The CDR3 bases are TGTGCCAGCAGTGTGGGGGCCCCCAATGAGCAGTTCTTC. Protein: CASSVGAPNEQFF.

This chain joins TRBV6-2 or TRBV6-3 and TRBJ1-4; weak D call: TRBD1 (6 bases). The CDR3 is 14 amino acids. CDR1 MNHEY and CDR2 SVGEGT come from the germline V gene. V lost 6 bases and J 7 bases, leaving 15 bases between the germline ends. The CDR3 sequence: CASSRDLGGEKLFF. The CDR3 DNA sequence: TGTGCCAGCAGCCGGGACCTAGGGGGTGAAAAACTGTTTTTT.

The V gene is TRBV19, the J gene TRBJ2-3, with D unclear. V gave up 3 bases and J gave up 6 bases, with 4 bases separating them. CDR3 size: 11 residues. Germline assignment: CDR1 LNHDA and CDR2 SQIVND (reference sequence). The CDR3 DNA is TGTGCCAGTAGTATCGTGGATACGCAGTATTTT. This translates into CASSIVDTQYF.

V gene TRBV7-3 combines with J gene TRBJ1-2, with D possibly being TRBD1 (5 bases). The CDR3 contains 14 residues. Germline lookup yields CDR1 SGHTA and CDR2 FQGTGA. V lost 5 bases to trimming and J lost 7 bases, with 17 bases between them. For the CDR3, the DNA is TGTGCCAGCAGCCGGGACGTCCCAGGCGGTGGCTACACCTTC. This sequence encodes CASSRDVPGGGYTF.

The CDR3 coding sequence is TGTGCCAGTAGCCCTTGGGGGGGTGACACTGAAGCTTTCTTT. It translates to CASSPWGGDTEAFF. The V gene is TRBV19, the J gene TRBJ1-1, with D perhaps TRBD1 (5 bases). The CDR3 loop spans 14 amino acids. V was shortened by 6 bases and J by 3 bases, with 14 bases between the two germline ends. Germline assignment: CDR1 LNHDA and CDR2 SQIVND (reference sequence).

The V and J genes are TRBV6-2 or TRBV6-3 and TRBJ1-2; weak D call: TRBD1 (5 bases). The CDR3 has 15 amino acids. CDR1 and CDR2 (germline): MNHEY, SVGEGT. V lost 5 bases to trimming and J lost 2 bases, with 15 bases between them. The CDR3 sequence: CASSAGGDGNYGYTF. The DNA of the CDR3 is TGTGCCAGCAGTGCCGGGGGAGATGGGAACTATGGCTACACCTTC.

The rearrangement uses TRBV3-1 (or the pseudogene TRBV3-2) and TRBJ1-5; 9 bases map to TRBD1. CDR3 size: 16 residues. The trim removed 1 base at V and 4 bases at J, leaving 5 bases unmatched. Germline loops: CDR1 LGHDT, CDR2 YNNKEL (reference sequence). The CDR3: CASSQGKGTGNQPQHF. The DNA of the CDR3 is TGTGCCAGCAGCCAAGGAAAAGGGACAGGGAATCAGCCCCAGCATTTT.

The V and J genes are TRBV18 and TRBJ2-7; TRBD1 aligns across 9 bases. Germline V lookup: CDR1 KGHSH, CDR2 LQKENI. The CDR3 loop spans 16 amino acids. With 3 bases clipped from V and 5 bases from J, the junction kept 11 bases outside the gene matches. This chain's CDR3 is CASSPLQGAVINEQYF. The CDR3, as DNA: TGTGCCAGCTCACCCCTACAGGGGGCGGTTATCAACGAGCAGTACTTC.

CDR3 sequence (DNA): TGCGCCAGCAGCCCGCCCTCCTACGAGCAGTACTTC. Its translation is CASSPPSYEQYF. The chain recombines TRBV5-1 with TRBJ2-7; D remains unclear. V lost 4 bases and J 0 bases, leaving 5 bases between the germline ends. Germline CDR1 and CDR2: SGHRS and YFSETQ. The CDR3 sequence is 12 residues long.

The chain combines TRBV5-6 with TRBJ2-7; D not resolved. The CDR3 has 12 amino acids. V lost 0 bases and J 6 bases, leaving 7 bases between the germline ends. Per germline, CDR1 SGHDT and CDR2 YYEEEE. Here the CDR3 reads CASSLVRSEQYF. CDR3 in DNA: TGTGCCAGCAGCTTGGTACGCAGCGAGCAGTACTTC. The full variable domain, its missing parts supplied by reference TRBV5-6 and TRBJ2-7, is DAGVTQSPTHLIKTRGQQVTLRCSPKSGHDTVSWYQQALGQGPQFIFQYYEEEERQRGNFPDRFSGHQFPNYSSELNVNALLLGDSALYLCASSLVRSEQYFGPGTRLTVT.

This clone is a singleton in its sample. This sequence joins TRBV10-2 and TRBJ2-2; D is perhaps TRBD2 (5 bases). CDR1 is WSHSY and CDR2 is SAAADI in the germline V gene. The V gene lost 5 bases and the J gene lost 8 bases, with 12 bases spanning the gap. CDR3 size: 13 residues. The DNA for the CDR3 is TGCGCCAGCAGTCCTCCGAGGGAGGGGGAGCTGTTTTTT. Its translation: CASSPPREGELFF.

This chain links TRBV10-2 with TRBJ2-1; 11 bases line up with TRBD2. Germline CDR1 WSHSY, CDR2 SAAADI. CDR3 length: 16 residues. V lost 5 bases to trimming and J lost 5 bases; unmatched junction nucleotides: 8. The CDR3 protein is CASSKSLAGGDNEQFF. The CDR3 bases are TGCGCCAGCAGTAAATCTTTAGCGGGGGGGGACAATGAGCAGTTCTTC.

The CDR3 protein is CASSLGPTDTQYF. DNA for the CDR3: TGTGCCAGCAGCTTAGGTCCCACAGATACGCAGTATTTT. The chain combines TRBV11-3 with TRBJ2-3; D unresolved. The germline V gene encodes CDR1 SGHNT and CDR2 YENEEA. This CDR3 region has 13 residues. V was shortened by 1 base and J by 2 bases, with 4 bases between the two germline ends.

The chain uses TRBV5-4 and TRBJ2-1; 7 bases fit TRBD1. V trimming: 2 bases; J trimming: 4 bases; junction bases outside the gene matches: 6. CDR3 length: 15 residues. Germline CDR1 is SGHNT and CDR2 is YYREEE (reference sequence). The CDR3 DNA follows: TGTGCCAGCAGCTTAGGACAGGTCACGTACAATGAGCAGTTCTTC. Translated: CASSLGQVTYNEQFF.

The V call is TRBV4-1, the J call TRBJ1-6, with D tentatively TRBD1 (5 bases). Trimming pared 0 bases from V and 7 bases from J, leaving 7 bases between. The CDR3 sequence is 14 residues long. CDR1 is MGHRA, CDR2 YSYEKL, per germline. The CDR3 DNA reads TGCGCCAGCAGCCAAGATCGGGGGAATTCACCCCTCCACTTT. It translates to CASSQDRGNSPLHF.

The chain couples TRBV25-1 to TRBJ2-2, with 9 bases fitting TRBD1. Per germline, CDR1 MGHDK and CDR2 SYGVNS. V lost 2 bases to trimming and J lost 2 bases; unmatched junction nucleotides: 3. This CDR3 region has 16 residues. CDR3 in DNA: TGTGCCAGCAGTGAAGGGGGACAGGGTAACACCGGGGAGCTGTTTTTT. It encodes CASSEGGQGNTGELFF.